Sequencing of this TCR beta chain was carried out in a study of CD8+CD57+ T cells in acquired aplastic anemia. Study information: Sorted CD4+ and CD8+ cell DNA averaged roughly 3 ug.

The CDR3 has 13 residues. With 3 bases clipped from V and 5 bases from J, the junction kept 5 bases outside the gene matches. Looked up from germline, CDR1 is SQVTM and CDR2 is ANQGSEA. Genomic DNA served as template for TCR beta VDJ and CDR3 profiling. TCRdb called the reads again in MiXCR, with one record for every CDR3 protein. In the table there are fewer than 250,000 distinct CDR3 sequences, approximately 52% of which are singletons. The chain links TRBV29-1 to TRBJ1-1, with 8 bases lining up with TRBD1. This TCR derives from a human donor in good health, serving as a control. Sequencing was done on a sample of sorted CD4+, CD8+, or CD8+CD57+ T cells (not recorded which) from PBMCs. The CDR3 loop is CSVEVDRATEAFF. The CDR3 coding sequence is TGCAGCGTTGAGGTGGACAGGGCAACTGAAGCTTTCTTT.